A selection of T cell receptor beta chains follows, all from one sample in a study of shared T cell receptors in the human thymus. The data were produced by immunoSEQ multiplex PCR, yet TCRdb's version contains in-frame clones alone and is incomplete. The sample holds around 65,000 clones, 90% to 95% seen once. The sequencing input was thymocytes. All receptors come from a human donor. CDR3s include the opening cysteine and the closing phenylalanine or tryptophan.

V gene	J gene	CDR3 protein
TRBV28	TRBJ1-4	CASSPYRTGEKLFF
TRBV4-3	TRBJ1-1	CASSHQTGTGNTEAFF
TRBV5-1	TRBJ1-1	CASSPTPGVRVGNEAFF
TRBV6-1	TRBJ1-2	CASSETLGVRSTRGYTF
TRBV7-9	TRBJ2-3	CASSHHQGSTDTQYF
TRBV4-2	TRBJ1-1	CASSQVRQGFGTEAFF
TRBV6-6	TRBJ2-2	CASTNRAPNTGELFF
TRBV14	TRBJ2-1	CASSPYDSSYNEQFF
TRBV29-1	TRBJ2-1	CSAHKGDNEQFF
TRBV25-1	TRBJ2-7	CASSPRDRTYEQYF
TRBV7-2	TRBJ1-6	CASSLFSRSNNSPLHF
TRBV7-8	TRBJ1-5	CASSLSASGPNSNQPQHF
TRBV4-3	TRBJ2-1	CASSQVHQGAIIVNEQFF
TRBV19	TRBJ2-3	CATTKGPDTQYF
TRBV7-2	TRBJ2-5	CASSLRQGLRETQYF